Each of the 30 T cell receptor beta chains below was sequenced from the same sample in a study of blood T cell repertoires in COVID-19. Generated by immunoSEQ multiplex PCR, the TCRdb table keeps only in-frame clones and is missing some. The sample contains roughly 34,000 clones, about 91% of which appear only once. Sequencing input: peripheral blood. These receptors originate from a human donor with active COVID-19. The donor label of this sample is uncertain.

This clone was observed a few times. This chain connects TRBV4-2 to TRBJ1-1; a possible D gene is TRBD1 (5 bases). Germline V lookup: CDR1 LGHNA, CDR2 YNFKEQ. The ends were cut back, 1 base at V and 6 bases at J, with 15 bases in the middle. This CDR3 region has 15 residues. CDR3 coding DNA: TGTGCCAGCAGCCAAGGGTTAGGGGAGGCGGCTGAAGCTTTCTTT. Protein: CASSQGLGEAAEAFF.

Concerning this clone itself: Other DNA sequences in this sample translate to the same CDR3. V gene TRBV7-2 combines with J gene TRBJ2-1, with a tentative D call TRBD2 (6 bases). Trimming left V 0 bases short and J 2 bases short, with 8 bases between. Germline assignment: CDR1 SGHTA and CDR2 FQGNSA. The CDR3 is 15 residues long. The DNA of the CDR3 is TGTGCCAGCAGCTTAGCGGGGGGACCCTACAATGAGCAGTTCTTC. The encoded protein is CASSLAGGPYNEQFF.

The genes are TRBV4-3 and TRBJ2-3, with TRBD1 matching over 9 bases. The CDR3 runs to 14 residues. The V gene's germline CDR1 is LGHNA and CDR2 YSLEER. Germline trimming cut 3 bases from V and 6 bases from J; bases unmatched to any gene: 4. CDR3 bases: TGCGCCAGCAGCCACGGGACAGGGAGGGATACGCAGTATTTT. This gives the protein CASSHGTGRDTQYF.

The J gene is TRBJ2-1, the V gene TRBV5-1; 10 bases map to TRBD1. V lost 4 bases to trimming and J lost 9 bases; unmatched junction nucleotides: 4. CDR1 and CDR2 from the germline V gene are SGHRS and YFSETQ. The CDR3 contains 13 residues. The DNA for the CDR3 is TGCGCCAGCAGCCCACGGGACAGGGGTGAGCAGTTCTTC. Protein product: CASSPRDRGEQFF.

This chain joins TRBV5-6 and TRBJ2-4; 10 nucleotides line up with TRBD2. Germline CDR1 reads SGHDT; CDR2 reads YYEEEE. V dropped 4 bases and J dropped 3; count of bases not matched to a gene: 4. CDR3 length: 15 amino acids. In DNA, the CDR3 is TGTGCCAGCAGCGTGCTAGCGGGGGACAAAAACATTCAGTACTTC. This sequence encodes CASSVLAGDKNIQYF.

CDR3: CASSSRGSGANVLTF. The CDR3 bases are TGCGCCAGCAGCTCCCGGGGCTCTGGGGCCAACGTCCTGACTTTC. The chain carries TRBV5-1 and TRBJ2-6; D perhaps matches TRBD2 (5 bases). The CDR3 is made up of 15 amino acids. V gave up 3 bases and J gave up 0 bases, with 7 bases separating them. Germline V CDR1 and CDR2: SGHRS, YFSETQ.

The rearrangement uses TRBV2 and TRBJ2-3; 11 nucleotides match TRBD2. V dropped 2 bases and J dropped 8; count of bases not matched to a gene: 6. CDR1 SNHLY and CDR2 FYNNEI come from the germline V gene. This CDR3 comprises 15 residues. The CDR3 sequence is CASSEIAGGLGTQYF. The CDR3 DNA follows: TGTGCCAGCAGTGAAATAGCGGGGGGGCTAGGTACGCAGTATTTT.

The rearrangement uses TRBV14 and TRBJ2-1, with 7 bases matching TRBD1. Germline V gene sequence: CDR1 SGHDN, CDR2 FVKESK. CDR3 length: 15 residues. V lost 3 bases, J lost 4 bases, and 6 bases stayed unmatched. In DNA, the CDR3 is TGTGCCAGCAGCCACCTCGGGACAGCGTACAATGAGCAGTTCTTC. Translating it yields CASSHLGTAYNEQFF.

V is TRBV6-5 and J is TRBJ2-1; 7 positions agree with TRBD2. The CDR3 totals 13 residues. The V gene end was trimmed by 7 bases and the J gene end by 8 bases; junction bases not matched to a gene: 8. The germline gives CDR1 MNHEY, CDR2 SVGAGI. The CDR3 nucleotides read TGTGCCAGCACCTCGTTGGGGGGGGATGAGCAGTTCTTC. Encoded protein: CASTSLGGDEQFF.

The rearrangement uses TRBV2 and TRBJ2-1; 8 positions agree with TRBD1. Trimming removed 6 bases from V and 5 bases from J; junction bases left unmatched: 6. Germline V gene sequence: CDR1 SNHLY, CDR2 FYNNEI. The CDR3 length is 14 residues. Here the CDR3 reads CASSYRTGNNEQFF. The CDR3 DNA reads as TGTGCCAGCAGCTATAGGACAGGGAACAATGAGCAGTTCTTC.

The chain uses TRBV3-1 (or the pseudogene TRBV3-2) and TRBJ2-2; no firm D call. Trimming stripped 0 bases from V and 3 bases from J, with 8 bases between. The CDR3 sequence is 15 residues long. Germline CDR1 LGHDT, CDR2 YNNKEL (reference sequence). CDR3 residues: CASSQEWAHTGELFF. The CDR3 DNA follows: TGTGCCAGCAGCCAAGAGTGGGCGCACACCGGGGAGCTGTTTTTT.

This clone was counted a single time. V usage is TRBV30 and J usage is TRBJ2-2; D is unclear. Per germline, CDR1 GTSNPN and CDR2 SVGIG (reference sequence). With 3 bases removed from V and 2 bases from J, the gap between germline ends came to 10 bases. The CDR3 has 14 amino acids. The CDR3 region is CAWRLIGNTGELFF. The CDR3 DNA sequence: TGTGCCTGGAGGTTGATCGGTAACACCGGGGAGCTGTTTTTT.

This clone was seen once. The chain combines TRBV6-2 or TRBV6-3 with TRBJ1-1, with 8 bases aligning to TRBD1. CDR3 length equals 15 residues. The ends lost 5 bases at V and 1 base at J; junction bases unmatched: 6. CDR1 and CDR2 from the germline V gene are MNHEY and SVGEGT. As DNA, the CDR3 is TGTGCCAGCAGTATCTCAGGGGGCCGGAACACTGAAGCTTTCTTT. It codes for CASSISGGRNTEAFF.

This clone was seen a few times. CDR3 coding DNA: TGCAGCGTTGAAGGAGAAGCTGGCGGGCAGCCCCAGCATTTT. Translated, it gives CSVEGEAGGQPQHF. The chain carries TRBV29-1 and TRBJ1-5; D is unresolved. The CDR3 length is 14 residues. Trimming cost V 1 base and J 7 bases, with 14 bases left between them. Germline V lookup: CDR1 SQVTM, CDR2 ANQGSEA.

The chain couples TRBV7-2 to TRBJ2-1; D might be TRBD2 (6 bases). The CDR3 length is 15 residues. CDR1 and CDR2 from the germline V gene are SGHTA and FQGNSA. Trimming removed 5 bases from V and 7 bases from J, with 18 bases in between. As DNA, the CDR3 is TGTGCCAGCAGCGGGGACTTACAACTACGGAATGAGCAGTTCTTC. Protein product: CASSGDLQLRNEQFF.

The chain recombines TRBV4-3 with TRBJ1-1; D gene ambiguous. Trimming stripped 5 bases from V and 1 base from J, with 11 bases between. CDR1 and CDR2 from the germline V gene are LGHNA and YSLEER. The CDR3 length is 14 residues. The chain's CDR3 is CASSYGVGNTEAFF. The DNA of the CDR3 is TGCGCCAGCAGCTACGGTGTCGGGAACACTGAAGCTTTCTTT.

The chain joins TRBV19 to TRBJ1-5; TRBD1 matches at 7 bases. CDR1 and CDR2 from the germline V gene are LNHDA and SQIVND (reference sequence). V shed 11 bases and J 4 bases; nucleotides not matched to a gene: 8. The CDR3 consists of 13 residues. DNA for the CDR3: TGTGCCGCCCGGGACAGCCTAAATCAGCCCCAGCATTTT. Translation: CAARDSLNQPQHF.

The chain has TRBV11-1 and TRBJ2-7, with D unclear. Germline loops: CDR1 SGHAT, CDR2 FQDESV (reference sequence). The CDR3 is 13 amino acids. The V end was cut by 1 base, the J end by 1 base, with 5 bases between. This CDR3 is CASSLDRSYEQYF. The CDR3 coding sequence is TGTGCCAGCAGCTTAGATCGTTCCTACGAGCAGTACTTC.

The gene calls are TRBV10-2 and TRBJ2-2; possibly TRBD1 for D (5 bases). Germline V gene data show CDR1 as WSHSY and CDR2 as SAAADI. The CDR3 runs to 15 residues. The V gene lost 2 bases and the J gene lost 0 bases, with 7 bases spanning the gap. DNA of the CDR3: TGCGCCAGCAGTGAGGGGGCAACGAACACCGGGGAGCTGTTTTTT. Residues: CASSEGATNTGELFF.

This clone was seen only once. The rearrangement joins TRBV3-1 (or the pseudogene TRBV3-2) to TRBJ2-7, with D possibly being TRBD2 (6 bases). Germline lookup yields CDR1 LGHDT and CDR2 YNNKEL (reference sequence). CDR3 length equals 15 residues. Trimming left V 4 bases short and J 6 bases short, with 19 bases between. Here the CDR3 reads CASSLGGRGRTEQYF. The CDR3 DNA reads TGTGCCAGCAGCCTTGGAGGTCGGGGGAGGACCGAGCAGTACTTC.

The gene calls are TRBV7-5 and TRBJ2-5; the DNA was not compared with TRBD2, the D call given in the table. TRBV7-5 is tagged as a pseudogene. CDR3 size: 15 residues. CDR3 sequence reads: CVRSLGAGGRETQYF. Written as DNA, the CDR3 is TGTGTCAGAAGCCTAGGAGCGGGAGGACGGGAGACCCAGTACTTC.

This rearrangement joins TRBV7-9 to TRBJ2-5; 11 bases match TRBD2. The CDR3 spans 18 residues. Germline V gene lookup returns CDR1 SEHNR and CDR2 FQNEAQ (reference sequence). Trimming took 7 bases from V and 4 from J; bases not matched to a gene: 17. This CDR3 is CASTTAKRIAGGLETQYF. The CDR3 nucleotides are TGTGCCAGCACCACAGCGAAAAGAATAGCGGGGGGGTTAGAGACCCAGTACTTC.

The CDR3 is CASSVEHDFNEQFF. The CDR3 DNA follows: TGTGCCAGCAGCGTAGAGCACGACTTCAATGAGCAGTTCTTC. The J gene is TRBJ2-1, the V gene TRBV9; D unresolved. V lost 0 bases to trimming and J lost 6 bases, with 10 bases between them. CDR1 is SGDLS and CDR2 is YYNGEE in the germline V gene. The CDR3 covers 14 residues.

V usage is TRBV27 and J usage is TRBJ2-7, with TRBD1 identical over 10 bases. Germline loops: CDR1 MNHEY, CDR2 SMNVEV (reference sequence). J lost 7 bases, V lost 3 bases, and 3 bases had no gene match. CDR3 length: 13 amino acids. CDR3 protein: CASSFGQGGEQYF. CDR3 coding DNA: TGTGCCAGCAGTTTCGGACAGGGGGGAGAGCAGTACTTC.

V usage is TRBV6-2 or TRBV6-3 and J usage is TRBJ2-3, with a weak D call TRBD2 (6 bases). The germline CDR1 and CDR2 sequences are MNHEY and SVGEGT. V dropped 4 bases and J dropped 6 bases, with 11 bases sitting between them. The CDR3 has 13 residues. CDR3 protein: CASSSTRTDTQYF. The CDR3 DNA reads TGTGCCAGCAGTTCGACTAGAACGGATACGCAGTATTTT.

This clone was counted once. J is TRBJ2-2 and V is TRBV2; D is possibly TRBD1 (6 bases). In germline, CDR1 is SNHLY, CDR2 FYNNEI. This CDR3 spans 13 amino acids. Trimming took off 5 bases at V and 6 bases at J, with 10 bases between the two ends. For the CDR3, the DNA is TGTGCCAGCAGTACAGGGTTGCCCGGGGAGCTGTTTTTT. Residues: CASSTGLPGELFF.

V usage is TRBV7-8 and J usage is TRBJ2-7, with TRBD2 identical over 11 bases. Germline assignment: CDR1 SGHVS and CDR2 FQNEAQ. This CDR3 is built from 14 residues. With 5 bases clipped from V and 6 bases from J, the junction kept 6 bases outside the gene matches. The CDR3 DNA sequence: TGTGCCAGCAGCCCAGGACTAGCGGGCGGCGAGCAGTACTTC. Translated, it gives CASSPGLAGGEQYF.

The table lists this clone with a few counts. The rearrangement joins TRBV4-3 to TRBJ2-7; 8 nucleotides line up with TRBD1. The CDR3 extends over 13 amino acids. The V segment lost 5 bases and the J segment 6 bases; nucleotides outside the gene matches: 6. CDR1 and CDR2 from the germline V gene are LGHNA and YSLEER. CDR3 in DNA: TGCGCCAGCAGCACCTATCAGGGGGCCGAGCAGTACTTC. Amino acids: CASSTYQGAEQYF.

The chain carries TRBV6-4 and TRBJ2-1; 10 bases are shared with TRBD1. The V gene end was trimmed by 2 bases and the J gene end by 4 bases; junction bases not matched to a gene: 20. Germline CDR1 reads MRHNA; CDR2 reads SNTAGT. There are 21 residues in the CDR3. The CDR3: CASSDPFRDRGPDWAYNEQFF. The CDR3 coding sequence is TGTGCCAGCAGTGACCCCTTCCGGGACAGGGGTCCTGATTGGGCTTACAATGAGCAGTTCTTC.

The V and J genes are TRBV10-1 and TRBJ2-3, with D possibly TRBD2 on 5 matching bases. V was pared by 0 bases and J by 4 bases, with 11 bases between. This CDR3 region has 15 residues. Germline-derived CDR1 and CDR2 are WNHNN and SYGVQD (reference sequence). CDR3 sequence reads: CASSESLTRPDTQYF. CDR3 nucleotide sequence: TGCGCCAGCAGTGAGTCGTTAACTAGACCAGATACGCAGTATTTT.